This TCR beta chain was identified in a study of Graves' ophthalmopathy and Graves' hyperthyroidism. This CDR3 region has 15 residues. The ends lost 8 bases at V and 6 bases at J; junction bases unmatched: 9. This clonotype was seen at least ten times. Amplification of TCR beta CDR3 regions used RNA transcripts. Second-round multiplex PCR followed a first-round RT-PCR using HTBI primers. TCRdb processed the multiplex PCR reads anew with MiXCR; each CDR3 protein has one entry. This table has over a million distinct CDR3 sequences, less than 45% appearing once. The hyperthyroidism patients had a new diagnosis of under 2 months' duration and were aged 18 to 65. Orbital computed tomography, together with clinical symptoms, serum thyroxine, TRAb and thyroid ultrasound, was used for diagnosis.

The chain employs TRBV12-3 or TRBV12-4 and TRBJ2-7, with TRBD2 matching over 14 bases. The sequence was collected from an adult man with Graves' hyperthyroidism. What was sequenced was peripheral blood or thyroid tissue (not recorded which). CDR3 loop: CASGRGLAGGGEQYF. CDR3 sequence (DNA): TGTGCCAGCGGACGAGGACTAGCGGGAGGAGGCGAGCAGTACTTC.